Shown below are 22 T cell receptor beta chains from a single sample sequenced in a study of molecular identifiers for immune sequencing clone quantification. TCRdb itself ran the PCR reads through MiXCR, one entry per CDR3 protein. The sample lists 460,000 or so distinct CDR3 sequences, about 25% seen once, with under 0.8% in the top ten. Sequencing input: naive CD8+ T cells from blood, with Jurkat cell RNA spiked in. The subset is: FACS-sorted CD8+CD4-CCR7+CD45RA+ naive T cells. Receptor source: a human donor in good health. Some libraries in this study had Jurkat cell RNA spiked in.

The chain has TRBV25-1 and TRBJ2-7; 8 bases agree with TRBD1. The CDR3 is 16 residues long. Germline values: CDR1 MGHDK, CDR2 SYGVNS. V was pared by 5 bases and J by 0 bases, with 9 bases of the junction left unmatched. CDR3 sequence: CASSRWTGTSSYEQYF. DNA for the CDR3: TGTGCCAGCAGTCGATGGACAGGGACGAGCTCCTACGAGCAGTACTTC.

This clonotype has more than one count but fewer than ten. In nucleotides, the CDR3 is TGTGCCAGCAGCCGCAGGACTAGCGGAAACCAAGAGACCCAGTACTTC. Encoded protein: CASSRRTSGNQETQYF. This chain links TRBV14 with TRBJ2-5; 10 bases are shared with TRBD2. V lost 4 bases to trimming and J lost 0 bases; unmatched junction nucleotides: 5. CDR1 is SGHDN and CDR2 is FVKESK in the germline V gene. The CDR3 loop spans 16 amino acids.

This chain links TRBV28 with TRBJ1-3; D may be TRBD1 (5 bases). This CDR3 region has 14 residues. Germline values: CDR1 MDHEN, CDR2 SYDVKM. V lost 3 bases to trimming and J lost 3 bases, with 9 bases between them. CDR3 in amino acids: CASSFRGVGNTIYF. Written as DNA, the CDR3 is TGTGCCAGCAGTTTTCGGGGCGTTGGAAACACCATATATTTT. Based on the CDR3 plus reference TRBV28 and TRBJ1-3, the full variable domain is DVKVTQSSRYLVKRTGEKVFLECVQDMDHENMFWYRQDPGLGLRLIYFSYDVKMKEKGDIPEGYSVSREKKERFSLILESASTNQTSMYLCASSFRGVGNTIYFGEGSWLTVV.

The table lists this clonotype with a few counts. The chain joins TRBV30 to TRBJ1-6; D is perhaps TRBD1 (6 bases). The CDR3 is 13 residues long. Germline CDR1 reads GTSNPN; CDR2 reads SVGIG (reference sequence). Trimming took off 2 bases at V and 10 bases at J, with 12 bases between the two ends. In DNA form, the CDR3 reads TGTGCCTGGAGTTACAGGGATGGCTCACCCCTCCACTTT. It translates to CAWSYRDGSPLHF.

This clonotype occurred many times. The V call is TRBV30, the J call TRBJ1-1; possibly TRBD1 for D (5 bases). V gave up 0 bases and J gave up 5 bases, with 13 bases separating them. Germline loops: CDR1 GTSNPN, CDR2 SVGIG (reference sequence). The CDR3 is 14 residues long. The CDR3 here is CAWSVTTVGTEAFF. The CDR3 DNA reads as TGTGCCTGGAGTGTGACGACAGTGGGAACTGAAGCTTTCTTT.

This clonotype showed up many times. The chain recombines TRBV5-5 with TRBJ2-7, with 8 nucleotides matching TRBD2. CDR1 SGHKS and CDR2 YYEKEE come from the germline V gene (reference sequence). J lost 7 bases, V lost 0 bases, and 3 bases had no gene match. The CDR3 is made up of 13 amino acids. Written as DNA, the CDR3 is TGTGCCAGCAGCTTGGTCGGGAGGGAAGAGCAGTACTTC. It translates to CASSLVGREEQYF.

The chain couples TRBV28 to TRBJ2-7, with 7 bases aligning to TRBD1. Trimming cost V 8 bases and J 3 bases; bases outside gene matches: 7. CDR1 and CDR2 from the germline V gene are MDHEN and SYDVKM. This CDR3 contains 13 residues. The CDR3 region has the DNA TGTGCCAGCCTTCAAAGGGGGCGCTACGAGCAGTACTTC. Translated: CASLQRGRYEQYF. The variable domain in full, with the rest retrieved from reference TRBV28 and TRBJ2-7, is DVKVTQSSRYLVKRTGEKVFLECVQDMDHENMFWYRQDPGLGLRLIYFSYDVKMKEKGDIPEGYSVSREKKERFSLILESASTNQTSMYLCASLQRGRYEQYFGPGTRLTVT.

This clonotype was seen a few times. This rearrangement joins TRBV6-5 to TRBJ1-2, with 11 bases identical to TRBD1. After removal of 4 bases from V and 7 bases from J, the junction contained 8 bases not matched to a gene. Germline V gene sequence: CDR1 MNHEY, CDR2 SVGAGI. This CDR3 is 15 amino acids long. The CDR3 here is CASSSGQGDIIGYTF. The CDR3 DNA follows: TGTGCCAGCAGTTCGGGACAGGGGGATATTATTGGCTACACCTTC.

The V gene is TRBV20-1, the J gene TRBJ2-5; TRBD2 matches 10 bases. CDR3 length: 11 amino acids. J gave up 5 bases and V 8 bases, and 2 bases lay outside the gene matches. Germline V gene data show CDR1 as DFQATT and CDR2 as SNEGSKA (reference sequence). The CDR3 DNA reads TGCAGTCTAGCGGGAGAGGAGACCCAGTACTTC. This translates into CSLAGEETQYF.

The V call is TRBV13, the J call TRBJ2-5; TRBD1 is a possible D gene (6 bases). V was pared by 5 bases and J by 4 bases, with 11 bases between. The CDR3 is 13 residues long. From germline, CDR1 is PRHDT and CDR2 FYEKMQ (reference sequence). CDR3 sequence (DNA): TGTGCCAGCAGCACAGGGACGGGAGAGACCCAGTACTTC. Translated, it gives CASSTGTGETQYF.

This clonotype was observed at least ten times. The J gene is TRBJ1-6, the V gene TRBV2; the match to TRBD1 covers 7 bases. The V gene end was trimmed by 3 bases and the J gene end by 7 bases; junction bases not matched to a gene: 6. CDR3 size: 15 residues. Germline V lookup: CDR1 SNHLY, CDR2 FYNNEI. The CDR3 DNA is TGTGCCAGCAGTGACGAGACAGGGATGAATTCACCCCTCCACTTT. It codes for CASSDETGMNSPLHF.

This clonotype was detected only a few times. The chain combines TRBV7-8 with TRBJ1-5; a weak D match, TRBD1 (5 bases). Germline V gene data show CDR1 as SGHVS and CDR2 as FQNEAQ. The V end lost 5 bases, the J end lost 3 bases, and 14 bases lay between the germline ends. The CDR3 length is 15 residues. The CDR3 coding sequence is TGTGCCAGCAGCCGGGACGGCGGACTCAATCAGCCCCAGCATTTT. It yields the protein CASSRDGGLNQPQHF.

This clonotype was found a few times. A read error is likely here: a far larger clone is one base away. This sequence joins TRBV7-2 and TRBJ2-1; D is ambiguous. Germline-derived CDR1 and CDR2 are SGHTA and FQGNSA. This CDR3 comprises 13 residues. The chain's CDR3 is CASSLDSYNGQFF. The CDR3 bases are TGTGCCAGCAGCTTAGACAGTTACAATGGGCAGTTCTTC.

This clonotype showed up many times. V gene TRBV29-1 combines with J gene TRBJ2-7; 12 bases match TRBD1. The ends lost 7 bases at V and 5 bases at J; junction bases unmatched: 3. CDR3 length: 12 residues. CDR1 and CDR2 (germline): SQVTM, ANQGSEA. This chain's CDR3 is CSAGTGGNEQYF. CDR3 sequence (DNA): TGCAGCGCCGGGACAGGGGGCAACGAGCAGTACTTC.

A few counts support this clonotype. The V gene is TRBV15, the J gene TRBJ2-7; D remains unclear. V was trimmed by 0 bases and J by 6 bases, leaving 12 bases between them. CDR3 length: 14 residues. Germline loops: CDR1 LNHNV, CDR2 YYDKDF (reference sequence). The CDR3 sequence is CATSRDSPDLEQYF. Here the CDR3 DNA reads TGTGCCACCAGCAGAGATTCCCCGGATCTCGAGCAGTACTTC.

The V and J genes are TRBV19 and TRBJ2-2; tentatively, D is TRBD1 (5 bases). Germline V lookup: CDR1 LNHDA, CDR2 SQIVND (reference sequence). Deletions cut 1 base from V and 3 bases from J, with 12 bases between. This CDR3 contains 16 residues. This CDR3 is CASSIGSDTHTGELFF. The CDR3 DNA is TGTGCCAGTAGTATAGGATCGGACACACACACCGGGGAGCTGTTTTTT.

The chain uses TRBV6-2 or TRBV6-3 and TRBJ2-5; D gene unclear. In germline, CDR1 is MNHEY, CDR2 SVGEGT. This CDR3 has 14 amino acids. Trimming removed 2 bases from V and 4 bases from J, with 11 bases in between. CDR3 residues: CASSYRAFSETQYF. The CDR3 DNA sequence: TGTGCCAGCAGTTACCGGGCGTTTTCAGAGACCCAGTACTTC.

Points on this clonotype: A much larger clone lies one base from this, so it may be a read error. The chain combines TRBV29-1 with TRBJ2-7; 9 positions match TRBD1. CDR3 length equals 16 residues. Germline CDR1 and CDR2: SQVTM and ANQGSEA. In nucleotides, the CDR3 is TGCGGCGTTGAAGGGTACAGGGGGCAGCGGCCCTACGAGCAGTACTTC. Its protein is CGVEGYRGQRPYEQYF.

Notes on this clonotype: The germline gene is not matched at one end of the junction; a read error may be the cause. This chain connects TRBV4-1 to TRBJ2-7; D perhaps matches TRBD1 (5 bases). The germline gives CDR1 MGHRA, CDR2 YSYEKL. This CDR3 is built from 15 residues. The CDR3 protein is CANSLRQFPAYEQYF. In DNA, the CDR3 is TGCGCCAACAGCCTACGACAGTTCCCAGCCTACGAGCAGTACTTC.

This chain uses TRBV7-6 with TRBJ1-1; D not certain. CDR1 is SGHVS, CDR2 FNYEAQ, per germline. V dropped 5 bases and J dropped 0 bases, with 13 bases sitting between them. CDR3 length: 15 amino acids. The CDR3 protein is CASSPSQSMNTEAFF. CDR3 DNA: TGTGCCAGCAGCCCCTCCCAAAGCATGAACACTGAAGCTTTCTTT. Complete variable domain (other parts from reference TRBV7-6 and TRBJ1-1): GAGVSQSPRYKVTKRGQDVALRCDPISGHVSLYWYRQALGQGPEFLTYFNYEAQQDKSGLPNDRFSAERPEGSISTLTIQRTEQRDSAMYRCASSPSQSMNTEAFFGQGTRLTVV.

This clonotype was counted many times. The chain is built from TRBV15 and TRBJ2-5, with D uncertain. The CDR3 has 14 residues. The germline V gene encodes CDR1 LNHNV and CDR2 YYDKDF (reference sequence). V was shortened by 4 bases and J by 7 bases, with 16 bases between the two germline ends. As DNA, the CDR3 is TGTGCCACCAGCAACCGTAGGTCCGCAGGGACCCAGTACTTC. It yields the protein CATSNRRSAGTQYF.

The chain combines TRBV12-3 or TRBV12-4 with TRBJ1-6; D is undetermined. The germline V and J ends were trimmed by 6 bases and 8 bases, with 14 bases remaining between them. The CDR3 consists of 14 residues. CDR3 sequence: CASSQDADYSPLHF. CDR3 in DNA: TGTGCCAGCAGCCAGGACGCGGATTATTCACCCCTCCACTTT.